What follows are 32 T cell receptor beta chains derived from one specimen sequenced in a study of cytomegalovirus exposure and HLA in healthy donors. Vbeta (60) and Jbeta (13) primers were used in the PCR. Here immunoSEQ multiplex PCR was the method, and the copy in TCRdb shows in-frame clones only, minus some. The data contain 140,000 to 150,000 clones, roughly 79% of them singletons. Input material: PBMCs. The source is a woman aged 55-70 years in good health and CMV-seropositive.

The V and J genes are TRBV27 and TRBJ2-2; 9 positions match TRBD1. The CDR3 length is 21 residues. V lost 4 bases and J lost 4; bases outside the gene matches: 22. Germline values: CDR1 MNHEY, CDR2 SMNVEV (reference sequence). CDR3 sequence: CASSYPDRGEPIRGSTGELFF. CDR3 nucleotides: TGTGCCAGCAGTTACCCCGACAGGGGGGAGCCAATTAGGGGTTCCACCGGGGAGCTGTTTTTT.

This clone was picked up a small number of times. The CDR3 nucleotides are TGTGCCAGCAGCTCCCCCGGGACAGATTCCTACGAGCAGTACTTC. Its translation is CASSSPGTDSYEQYF. The chain recombines TRBV5-5 with TRBJ2-7, with TRBD1 matching over 7 bases. Per germline, CDR1 SGHKS and CDR2 YYEKEE (reference sequence). This CDR3 region has 15 residues. J gave up 1 base and V 3 bases, and 7 bases lay outside the gene matches. The full variable domain, in which reference TRBV5-5 and TRBJ2-7 provide the parts outside the CDR3, is DAGVTQSPTHLIKTRGQQVTLRCSPISGHKSVSWYQQVLGQGPQFIFQYYEKEERGRGNFPDRFSARQFPNYSSELNVNALLLGDSALYLCASSSPGTDSYEQYFGPGTRLTVT.

The rearrangement uses TRBV4-3 and TRBJ2-7, with TRBD2 identical over 13 bases. The CDR3 is made up of 16 amino acids. V lost 0 bases and J lost 4; bases outside the gene matches: 3. Looked up from germline, CDR1 is LGHNA and CDR2 is YSLEER. The CDR3 DNA follows: TGCGCCAGCAGCCAAGATCGGACTAGCGGGAGTTACGAGCAGTACTTC. As protein: CASSQDRTSGSYEQYF.

This chain uses TRBV5-1 with TRBJ2-1; no clear D gene. CDR1 is SGHRS, CDR2 YFSETQ, per germline. CDR3 length: 12 amino acids. Trimming took off 0 bases at V and 9 bases at J, with 7 bases between the two ends. The CDR3 DNA reads as TGCGCCAGCAGCTTGGCCCCGAGTGAGCAGTTCTTC. Translating it yields CASSLAPSEQFF.

The V and J genes are TRBV30 and TRBJ1-1; D gene unclear. The germline V gene has CDR1 GTSNPN and CDR2 SVGIG (reference sequence). The CDR3 spans 14 residues. With 1 base removed from V and 5 bases from J, the gap between germline ends came to 14 bases. CDR3 sequence (DNA): TGTGCCTGGAGTGCCGCACTCACGCCGACTGAAGCTTTCTTT. Translation: CAWSAALTPTEAFF.

V is TRBV5-1 and J is TRBJ2-5, with 8 bases aligning to TRBD2. The CDR3 is 17 residues long. Germline V gene sequence: CDR1 SGHRS, CDR2 YFSETQ. V was pared by 6 bases and J by 4 bases, with 17 bases of the junction left unmatched. The DNA for the CDR3 is TGCGCCAGCACTGCCCGGGGTTACGGGAGGGCCTCAGAGACCCAGTACTTC. This gives the protein CASTARGYGRASETQYF.

This rearrangement joins TRBV28 to TRBJ2-7; 15 bases fit TRBD2. Germline trimming cut 5 bases from V and 4 bases from J; bases unmatched to any gene: 3. The CDR3 loop spans 15 amino acids. Germline V gives CDR1 MDHEN, CDR2 SYDVKM. CDR3 sequence: CASSRGLAGGYEQYF. CDR3 nucleotide sequence: TGTGCCAGCAGTCGCGGACTAGCGGGAGGGTACGAGCAGTACTTC.

This clone has more than one count but fewer than ten. The rearrangement uses TRBV28 and TRBJ2-7; no definite D call. CDR3 size: 12 residues. V lost 7 bases and J lost 5, with 12 bases in between. Germline CDR1 is MDHEN and CDR2 is SYDVKM. This CDR3 reads CASNIGGNEQYF. In DNA, the CDR3 is TGTGCCAGCAATATCGGCGGCAACGAGCAGTACTTC.

This chain joins TRBV2 and TRBJ2-5; the D is unclear. The CDR3 consists of 11 residues. The ends were cut back, 4 bases at V and 5 bases at J, with 5 bases in the middle. The germline gives CDR1 SNHLY, CDR2 FYNNEI. The CDR3 sequence is CASSAVETQYF. CDR3 nucleotides: TGTGCCAGCAGTGCCGTGGAGACCCAGTACTTC.

CDR3 loop: CASRPDSTGELFF. For the CDR3, the DNA is TGTGCCAGCAGGCCGGACAGCACCGGGGAGCTGTTTTTT. The chain employs TRBV28 and TRBJ2-2, with a weak D call TRBD1 (6 bases). The germline gives CDR1 MDHEN, CDR2 SYDVKM. The CDR3 runs 13 residues. V was cut by 6 bases and J by 4 bases, with 9 bases left in between.

The V gene is TRBV5-6, the J gene TRBJ2-4; a weak D match, TRBD2 (5 bases). The CDR3 is made up of 16 amino acids. V was shortened by 2 bases and J by 0 bases, with 12 bases between the two germline ends. Germline assignment: CDR1 SGHDT and CDR2 YYEEEE. The CDR3 protein is CASSFRLQLAKNIQYF. CDR3 bases: TGTGCCAGCAGCTTCAGACTACAACTAGCCAAAAACATTCAGTACTTC.

The rearrangement uses TRBV7-2 and TRBJ1-5; D is ambiguous. Germline values: CDR1 SGHTA, CDR2 FQGNSA. The CDR3 sequence is 12 residues long. Trimming took off 0 bases at V and 6 bases at J, with 3 bases between the two ends. The CDR3 loop reads CASSLASQPQHF. The CDR3 nucleotides are TGTGCCAGCAGCTTAGCCTCTCAGCCCCAGCATTTT.

The chain is built from TRBV27 and TRBJ1-2; D is ambiguous. Germline CDR1 is MNHEY and CDR2 is SMNVEV (reference sequence). Trimming removed 7 bases at V and 2 bases at J, with 11 bases between. The CDR3 is made up of 13 amino acids. As DNA, the CDR3 is TGTGCCAGCAAAACGCGGGGAAACTATGGCTACACCTTC. This encodes CASKTRGNYGYTF.

The gene calls are TRBV29-1 and TRBJ2-3, with TRBD2 as a possible D gene (5 bases). Germline V CDR1 and CDR2: SQVTM, ANQGSEA. The CDR3 spans 13 residues. The V end lost 8 bases, the J end lost 7 bases, and 19 bases lay between the germline ends. CDR3 amino acids: CSSSEPPGNTQYF. CDR3 sequence (DNA): TGCAGCTCCTCCGAGCCCCCGGGAAATACGCAGTATTTT.

This rearrangement joins TRBV10-1 to TRBJ2-7; TRBD2 might be the D (6 bases). Deletions cut 10 bases from V and 2 bases from J, with 21 bases between. This CDR3 comprises 15 residues. Looked up from germline, CDR1 is WNHNN and CDR2 is SYGVQD (reference sequence). The CDR3 bases are TGCGCCAAGGGCGGGGTGCCGCAGGGACCCTACGAGCAGTACTTC. Its protein is CAKGGVPQGPYEQYF.

The rearrangement links TRBV5-1 to TRBJ1-5; D call uncertain. The CDR3 sequence is 14 residues long. Germline V gene sequence: CDR1 SGHRS, CDR2 YFSETQ. The V and J ends lost 1 base and 5 bases respectively, with 10 bases between them. CDR3 sequence: CASSLLPNDQPQHF. CDR3 DNA sequence: TGCGCCAGCAGCTTGCTACCAAACGATCAGCCCCAGCATTTT.

V usage is TRBV5-5 and J usage is TRBJ2-3, with D uncertain. Trimming shortened V by 5 bases and J by 5 bases, and 12 bases separated the two germline ends. The germline CDR1 and CDR2 sequences are SGHKS and YYEKEE (reference sequence). The CDR3 sequence is 13 residues long. The chain's CDR3 is CASRRYTEDTQYF. As DNA, the CDR3 is TGTGCCAGCAGACGATACACAGAAGATACGCAGTATTTT. The whole variable domain, remainder taken from reference TRBV5-5 and TRBJ2-3, is DAGVTQSPTHLIKTRGQQVTLRCSPISGHKSVSWYQQVLGQGPQFIFQYYEKEERGRGNFPDRFSARQFPNYSSELNVNALLLGDSALYLCASRRYTEDTQYFGPGTRLTVL.

The chain recombines TRBV7-8 with TRBJ2-1; 11 bases match TRBD2. V was pared by 1 base and J by 1 base, with 3 bases of the junction left unmatched. This CDR3 contains 17 residues. CDR1 is SGHVS, CDR2 FQNEAQ, per germline. The CDR3 reads CASSLGASGRSYNEQFF. The CDR3 DNA reads TGTGCCAGCAGCTTAGGTGCTAGCGGGAGGTCCTACAATGAGCAGTTCTTC.

The CDR3 nucleotides read TGTGTCTCGGCAGGGCGTCGAGAGACCCAGTACTTC. Residues: CVSAGRRETQYF. V usage is TRBV28 and J usage is TRBJ2-5; tentative D call: TRBD1 (5 bases). This CDR3 spans 12 amino acids. Germline V lookup: CDR1 MDHEN, CDR2 SYDVKM.

This chain uses TRBV10-1 with TRBJ2-5, with D tentatively TRBD1 (5 bases). The V gene's germline CDR1 is WNHNN and CDR2 SYGVQD (reference sequence). Trimming removed 7 bases at V and 3 bases at J, with 18 bases between. The CDR3 totals 15 residues. DNA for the CDR3: TGCGCCAGCAATAAATACAGGCTCATTGAAGAGACCCAGTACTTC. It is translated as CASNKYRLIEETQYF.

This clone was seen once. V and J are TRBV7-2 and TRBJ1-5, with unresolved D. CDR1 is SGHTA, CDR2 FQGNSA, per germline. The CDR3 covers 17 residues. V lost 1 base and J lost 0, with 13 bases in between. CDR3 sequence (DNA): TGTGCCAGCAGCTTAGATGCGTCTGCCTATAGCAATCAGCCCCAGCATTTT. Translating it yields CASSLDASAYSNQPQHF.

This chain links TRBV7-2 with TRBJ2-2; 10 positions match TRBD2. The V and J ends lost 1 base and 3 bases, in that order; junction bases with no gene match: 8. The CDR3 extends over 18 amino acids. CDR1 is SGHTA and CDR2 is FQGNSA in the germline V gene. CDR3 sequence reads: CASSLVSSGRSDTGELFF. The CDR3 nucleotides read TGTGCCAGCAGCTTAGTGAGTAGCGGGAGGTCGGACACCGGGGAGCTGTTTTTT.

This clone is a singleton in its sample. CDR3 protein: CASRKQGGPTEAFF. CDR3 nucleotide sequence: TGTGCCAGCAGGAAACAGGGGGGGCCCACTGAAGCTTTCTTT. This chain uses TRBV6-5 with TRBJ1-1; 8 nucleotides align to TRBD1. The CDR3 consists of 14 residues. Germline values: CDR1 MNHEY, CDR2 SVGAGI. Trimming cost V 6 bases and J 4 bases; bases outside gene matches: 7.

The chain recombines TRBV9 with TRBJ2-2; a possible D gene is TRBD2 (5 bases). The germline gives CDR1 SGDLS, CDR2 YYNGEE. Deletions cut 9 bases from V and 5 bases from J, with 17 bases between. CDR3 length: 14 residues. The CDR3 nucleotides read TGTGCCACCGCTCCCGGAGGCGCGACCGGGGAGCTGTTTTTT. Its translation: CATAPGGATGELFF.

CDR3 nucleotide sequence: TGTGCCAGCAGTTTAGGCGGGGACTTCACAGATACGCAGTATTTT. This gives the protein CASSLGGDFTDTQYF. This chain connects TRBV27 to TRBJ2-3; D is possibly TRBD2 (6 bases). V was shortened by 2 bases and J by 2 bases, with 11 bases between the two germline ends. The CDR3 loop spans 15 amino acids. Looked up from germline, CDR1 is MNHEY and CDR2 is SMNVEV (reference sequence).

This clone was observed once. The rearrangement joins TRBV12-5 to TRBJ2-5; possibly TRBD1 for D (6 bases). CDR1 and CDR2 from the germline V gene are LGHNT and FRNRAP. Deletions cut 6 bases from V and 3 bases from J, with 11 bases between. There are 13 residues in the CDR3. Here the CDR3 DNA reads TGTGCTAGTGGGACGTCAGGGGAAGAGACCCAGTACTTC. Its translation: CASGTSGEETQYF.

This clone was observed a few times. The chain recombines TRBV2 with TRBJ1-5; possible D gene TRBD1, 5 bases. Trimming removed 6 bases at V and 7 bases at J, with 16 bases between. The CDR3 spans 14 residues. The germline CDR1 and CDR2 sequences are SNHLY and FYNNEI. CDR3 loop: CASSGAGSGQPQHF. The CDR3 region has the DNA TGTGCCAGCAGCGGCGCAGGTTCAGGGCAGCCCCAGCATTTT. The complete variable domain, with remaining parts taken from reference TRBV2 and TRBJ1-5, reads EPEVTQTPSHQVTQMGQEVILRCVPISNHLYFYWYRQILGQKVEFLVSFYNNEISEKSEIFDDQFSVERPDGSNFTLKIRSTKLEDSAMYFCASSGAGSGQPQHFGDGTRLSIL.

This sequence joins TRBV7-8 and TRBJ2-1, with a possible D match to TRBD1 (5 bases). Germline V gives CDR1 SGHVS, CDR2 FQNEAQ. This CDR3 is built from 15 residues. V lost 7 bases and J lost 2, with 15 bases in between. CDR3 loop: CASNPEGVPYNEQFF. CDR3 in DNA: TGTGCCAGCAACCCCGAAGGGGTCCCCTACAATGAGCAGTTCTTC.

The rearrangement uses TRBV11-3 and TRBJ2-5, with D unresolved. The V end lost 3 bases, the J end lost 3 bases, and 5 bases lay between the germline ends. The CDR3 is 12 amino acids. Germline lookup yields CDR1 SGHNT and CDR2 YENEEA. CDR3 region: CASSFEEETQYF. CDR3 nucleotides: TGTGCCAGCAGCTTTGAGGAAGAGACCCAGTACTTC.

V gene TRBV4-2 combines with J gene TRBJ1-5; D uncertain. V gave up 4 bases and J gave up 6 bases, with 25 bases separating them. The germline gives CDR1 LGHNA, CDR2 YNFKEQ. The CDR3 consists of 18 residues. The CDR3 spells CASSPRVKGDMVGQPQHF. The CDR3 nucleotides are TGTGCCAGCAGCCCCCGCGTAAAGGGAGACATGGTTGGTCAGCCCCAGCATTTT.

This clone was recorded a few times. V usage is TRBV6-5 and J usage is TRBJ1-1; TRBD1 matches 7 bases. Germline CDR1 reads MNHEY; CDR2 reads SVGAGI. The trim removed 0 bases at V and 3 bases at J, leaving 4 bases unmatched. This CDR3 is 15 amino acids long. CDR3 in amino acids: CASSYSTGWDTEAFF. The CDR3, as DNA: TGTGCCAGCAGTTACTCGACAGGGTGGGACACTGAAGCTTTCTTT.

V and J are TRBV7-2 and TRBJ2-7; tentatively, D is TRBD2 (5 bases). The CDR3 length is 13 residues. Germline V CDR1 and CDR2: SGHTA, FQGNSA. The V and J ends lost 1 base and 7 bases respectively, with 11 bases between them. The CDR3, as DNA: TGTGCCAGCAGCTTAGTAGGCCCGGGGGAGCAGTACTTC. Translation: CASSLVGPGEQYF.